Below, one TCR beta chain is given with its context. Its target is unknown. The data belong to a study of T cell responses to AZD1222 COVID-19 vaccine. Broader study findings: Donors were chiefly white British, with a greater number of females, and clonal diversity was perhaps underestimated. After two AZD1222 doses, spike-specific TCR breadth and depth rose versus day 0.

The ends were cut back, 4 bases at V and 5 bases at J, with 20 bases in the middle. Germline-derived CDR1 and CDR2 are SQVTM and ANQGSEA. The CDR3 covers 15 residues. This table comes from immunoSEQ multiplex PCR, and its TCRdb copy is limited to in-frame clones, with some not included. Of some 140,000 clones in the sample, roughly 90% were seen once. The TCR sequence derives from an adult in good health. This chain joins TRBV29-1 and TRBJ1-1; tentative D call: TRBD1 (6 bases). Sequenced here: peripheral blood, sampled on day 0 of AZD1222 vaccination. CDR3 region: CSVAAPGGGRTEAFF. Written as DNA, the CDR3 is TGCAGCGTTGCCGCCCCTGGGGGGGGCCGAACTGAAGCTTTCTTT. Combining the CDR3 with reference TRBV29-1 and TRBJ1-1 gives the whole variable domain SAVISQKPSRDICQRGTSLTIQCQVDSQVTMMFWYRQQPGQSLTLIATANQGSEATYESGFVIDKFPISRPNLTFSTLTVSNMSPEDSSIYLCSVAAPGGGRTEAFFGQGTRLTVV.